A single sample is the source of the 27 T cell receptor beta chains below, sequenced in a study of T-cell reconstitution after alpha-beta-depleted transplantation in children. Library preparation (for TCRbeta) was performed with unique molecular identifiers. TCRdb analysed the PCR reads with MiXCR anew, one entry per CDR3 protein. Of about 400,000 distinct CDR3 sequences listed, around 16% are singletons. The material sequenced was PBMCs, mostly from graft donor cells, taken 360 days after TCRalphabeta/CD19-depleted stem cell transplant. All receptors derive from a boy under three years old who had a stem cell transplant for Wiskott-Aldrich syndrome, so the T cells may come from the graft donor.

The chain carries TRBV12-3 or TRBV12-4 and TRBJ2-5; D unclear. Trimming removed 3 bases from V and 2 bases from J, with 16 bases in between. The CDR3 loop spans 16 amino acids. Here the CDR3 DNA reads TGTGCCAGCAGTTTTTTTATTGGCGCCACTCAAGAGACCCAGTACTTC. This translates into CASSFFIGATQETQYF.

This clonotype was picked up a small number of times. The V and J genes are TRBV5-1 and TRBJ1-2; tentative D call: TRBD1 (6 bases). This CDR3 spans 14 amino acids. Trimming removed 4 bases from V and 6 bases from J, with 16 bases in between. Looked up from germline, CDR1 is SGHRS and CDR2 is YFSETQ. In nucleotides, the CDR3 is TGCGCCAGCAGCACCGGACAGAGACTAGATGGCTACACCTTC. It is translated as CASSTGQRLDGYTF.

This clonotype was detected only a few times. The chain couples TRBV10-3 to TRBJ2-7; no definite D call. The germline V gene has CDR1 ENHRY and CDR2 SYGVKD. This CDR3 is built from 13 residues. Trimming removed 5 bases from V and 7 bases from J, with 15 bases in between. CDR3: CAISLAGAFEQYF. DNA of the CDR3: TGTGCCATCAGTTTGGCAGGAGCCTTTGAGCAGTACTTC.

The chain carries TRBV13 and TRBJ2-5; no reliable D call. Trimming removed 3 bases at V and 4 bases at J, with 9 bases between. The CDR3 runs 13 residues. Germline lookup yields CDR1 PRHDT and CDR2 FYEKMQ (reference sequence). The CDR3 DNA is TGTGCCAGCAGCTTCCGGAGCCCAGAGACCCAGTACTTC. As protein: CASSFRSPETQYF.

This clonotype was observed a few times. CDR3 loop: CSARSLAGGKNGELFF. CDR3 bases: TGCAGTGCTAGAAGTCTAGCGGGGGGGAAAAACGGGGAGCTGTTTTTT. V usage is TRBV20-1 and J usage is TRBJ2-2, with TRBD2 matching over 12 bases. Trimming removed 2 bases from V and 7 bases from J; junction bases left unmatched: 8. Germline CDR1 and CDR2: DFQATT and SNEGSKA (reference sequence). This CDR3 is built from 16 residues.

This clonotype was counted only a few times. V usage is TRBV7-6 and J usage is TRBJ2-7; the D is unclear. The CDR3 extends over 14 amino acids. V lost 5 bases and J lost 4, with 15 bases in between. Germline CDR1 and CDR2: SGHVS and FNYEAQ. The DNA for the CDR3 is TGTGCCAGCAGCCGAGGTACCGTTGGGTACGAGCAGTACTTC. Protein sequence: CASSRGTVGYEQYF.

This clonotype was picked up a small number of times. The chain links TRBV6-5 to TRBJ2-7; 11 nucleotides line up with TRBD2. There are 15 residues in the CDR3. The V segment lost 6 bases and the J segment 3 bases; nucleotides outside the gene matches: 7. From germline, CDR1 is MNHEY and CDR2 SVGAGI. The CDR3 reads CASSYRLAGGYEQYF. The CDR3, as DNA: TGTGCCAGCAGCTACCGGCTAGCGGGAGGCTACGAGCAGTACTTC.

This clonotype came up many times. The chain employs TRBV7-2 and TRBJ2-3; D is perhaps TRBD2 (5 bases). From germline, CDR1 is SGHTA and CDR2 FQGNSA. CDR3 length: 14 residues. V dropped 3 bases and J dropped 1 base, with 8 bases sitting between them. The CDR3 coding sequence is TGTGCCAGCAGCTTGGACTCGGGCACAGATACGCAGTATTTT. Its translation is CASSLDSGTDTQYF.

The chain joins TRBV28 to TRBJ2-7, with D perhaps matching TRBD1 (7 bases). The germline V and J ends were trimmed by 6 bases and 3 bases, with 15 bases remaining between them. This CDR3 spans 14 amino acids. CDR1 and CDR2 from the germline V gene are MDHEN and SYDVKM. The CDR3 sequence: CASSPGGGLYEQYF. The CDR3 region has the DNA TGTGCCAGCAGCCCAGGAGGGGGCCTCTACGAGCAGTACTTC.

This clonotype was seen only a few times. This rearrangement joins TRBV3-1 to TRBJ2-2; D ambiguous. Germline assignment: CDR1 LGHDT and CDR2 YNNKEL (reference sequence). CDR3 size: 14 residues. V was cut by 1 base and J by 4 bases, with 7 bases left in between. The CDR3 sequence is CASSQGDLTGELFF. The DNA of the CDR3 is TGTGCCAGCAGCCAAGGTGACCTCACCGGGGAGCTGTTTTTT.

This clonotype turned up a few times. CDR3 residues: CASSSRQGGTQYF. CDR3 DNA: TGTGCCAGCAGCTCTCGACAGGGAGGGACCCAGTACTTC. The V and J genes are TRBV7-2 and TRBJ2-5, with D possibly being TRBD1 (7 bases). Germline V gene sequence: CDR1 SGHTA, CDR2 FQGNSA. The CDR3 runs 13 residues. V lost 4 bases, J lost 7 bases, and 13 bases lay in between.

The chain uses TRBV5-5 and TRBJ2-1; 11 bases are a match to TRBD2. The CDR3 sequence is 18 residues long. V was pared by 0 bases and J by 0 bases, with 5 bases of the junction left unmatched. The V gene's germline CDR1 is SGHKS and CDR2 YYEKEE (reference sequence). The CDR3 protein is CASSLALAGALSYNEQFF. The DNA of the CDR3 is TGTGCCAGCAGCTTGGCACTAGCGGGAGCCCTCTCCTACAATGAGCAGTTCTTC. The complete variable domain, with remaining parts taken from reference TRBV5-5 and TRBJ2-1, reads DAGVTQSPTHLIKTRGQQVTLRCSPISGHKSVSWYQQVLGQGPQFIFQYYEKEERGRGNFPDRFSARQFPNYSSELNVNALLLGDSALYLCASSLALAGALSYNEQFFGPGTRLTVL.

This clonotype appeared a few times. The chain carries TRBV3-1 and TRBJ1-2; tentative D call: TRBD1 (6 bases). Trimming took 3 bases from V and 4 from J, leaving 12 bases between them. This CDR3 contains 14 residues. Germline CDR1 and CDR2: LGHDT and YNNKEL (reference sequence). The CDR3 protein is CASSHLDRSYGYTF. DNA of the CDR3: TGTGCCAGCAGCCACCTGGACAGATCCTATGGCTACACCTTC.

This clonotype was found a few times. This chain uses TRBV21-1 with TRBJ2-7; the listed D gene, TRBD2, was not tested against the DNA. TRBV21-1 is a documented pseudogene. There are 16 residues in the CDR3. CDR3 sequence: CASSKQERDRGYEQYF. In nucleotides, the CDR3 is TGTGCCAGCAGCAAACAGGAGAGGGATCGCGGGTACGAGCAGTACTTC.

The CDR3 spells CASSLGVDKQFF. The CDR3 nucleotides read TGTGCCAGCAGCTTGGGAGTAGACAAGCAGTTCTTC. This chain joins TRBV11-3 and TRBJ2-1; possible D gene TRBD2, 5 bases. Germline CDR1 and CDR2: SGHNT and YENEEA. The germline V and J ends were trimmed by 3 bases and 11 bases, with 11 bases remaining between them. CDR3 length: 12 amino acids.

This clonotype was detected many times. The CDR3 region is CASSNRLAGENEQFF. In DNA form, the CDR3 reads TGTGCCAGCAGCAACCGACTAGCGGGAGAAAATGAGCAGTTCTTC. V is TRBV21-1 and J is TRBJ2-1; TRBD2 is the table's D call, not checked against the DNA. TRBV21-1 is deemed a pseudogene. There are 15 residues in the CDR3.

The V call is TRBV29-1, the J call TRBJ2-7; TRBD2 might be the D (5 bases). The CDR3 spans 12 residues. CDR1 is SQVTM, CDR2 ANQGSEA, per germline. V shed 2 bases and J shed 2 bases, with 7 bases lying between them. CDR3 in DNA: TGCAGCGTTGAACTAGCACCCTACGAGCAGTACTTC. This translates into CSVELAPYEQYF.

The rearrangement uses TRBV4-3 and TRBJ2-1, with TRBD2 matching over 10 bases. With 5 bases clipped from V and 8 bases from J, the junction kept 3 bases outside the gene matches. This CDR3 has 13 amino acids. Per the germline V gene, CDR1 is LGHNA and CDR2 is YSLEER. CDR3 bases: TGCGCCAGCAGCACGGGACTAGCGTATGAGCAGTTCTTC. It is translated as CASSTGLAYEQFF.

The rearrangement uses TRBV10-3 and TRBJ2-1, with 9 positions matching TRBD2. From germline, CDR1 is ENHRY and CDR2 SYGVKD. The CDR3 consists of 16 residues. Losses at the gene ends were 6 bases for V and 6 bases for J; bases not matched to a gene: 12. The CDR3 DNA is TGTGCCATCAGAGAGGACTGGCTAGCGGGGTCCAATGAGCAGTTCTTC. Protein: CAIREDWLAGSNEQFF.

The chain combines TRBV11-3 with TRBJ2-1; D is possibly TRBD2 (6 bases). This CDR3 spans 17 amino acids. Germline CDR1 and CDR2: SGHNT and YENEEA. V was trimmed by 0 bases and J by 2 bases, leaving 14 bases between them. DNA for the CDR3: TGTGCCAGCAGCTTAGATGGGGTAGCGGCACCCTACAATGAGCAGTTCTTC. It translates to CASSLDGVAAPYNEQFF. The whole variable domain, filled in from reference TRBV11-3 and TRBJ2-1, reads EAGVVQSPRYKIIEKKQPVAFWCNPISGHNTLYWYLQNLGQGPELLIRYENEEAVDDSQLPKDRFSAERLKGVDSTLKIQPAELGDSAVYLCASSLDGVAAPYNEQFFGPGTRLTVL.

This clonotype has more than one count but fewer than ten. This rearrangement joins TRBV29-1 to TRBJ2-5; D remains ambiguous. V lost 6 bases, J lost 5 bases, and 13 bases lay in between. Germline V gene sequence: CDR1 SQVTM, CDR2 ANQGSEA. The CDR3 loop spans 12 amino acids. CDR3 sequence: CSVLTGRETQYF. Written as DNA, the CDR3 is TGCAGCGTCCTAACGGGTCGGGAGACCCAGTACTTC.

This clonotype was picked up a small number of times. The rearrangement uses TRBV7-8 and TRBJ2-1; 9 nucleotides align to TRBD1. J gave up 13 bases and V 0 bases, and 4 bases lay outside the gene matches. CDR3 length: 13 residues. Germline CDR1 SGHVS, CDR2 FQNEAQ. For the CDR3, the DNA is TGTGCCAGCAGCTTAGCGGGGGGACAGGGACAGTTCTTC. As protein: CASSLAGGQGQFF. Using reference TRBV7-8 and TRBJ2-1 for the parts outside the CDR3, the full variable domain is GAGVSQSPRYKVAKRGQDVALRCDPISGHVSLFWYQQALGQGPEFLTYFQNEAQLDKSGLPSDRFFAERPEGSVSTLKIQRTQQEDSAVYLCASSLAGGQGQFFGPGTRLTVL.

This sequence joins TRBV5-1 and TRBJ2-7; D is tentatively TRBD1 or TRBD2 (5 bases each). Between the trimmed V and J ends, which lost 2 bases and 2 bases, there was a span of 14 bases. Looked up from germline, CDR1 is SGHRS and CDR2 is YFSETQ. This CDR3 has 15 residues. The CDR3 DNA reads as TGCGCCAGCAGCTTTGTGGGGGACCATACCTACGAGCAGTACTTC. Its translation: CASSFVGDHTYEQYF.

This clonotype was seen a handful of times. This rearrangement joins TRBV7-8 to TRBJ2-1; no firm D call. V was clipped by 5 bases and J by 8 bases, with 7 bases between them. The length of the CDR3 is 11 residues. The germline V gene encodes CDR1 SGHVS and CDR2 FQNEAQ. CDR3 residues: CASSPGYEQFF. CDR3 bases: TGTGCCAGCAGCCCTGGGTATGAGCAGTTCTTC.

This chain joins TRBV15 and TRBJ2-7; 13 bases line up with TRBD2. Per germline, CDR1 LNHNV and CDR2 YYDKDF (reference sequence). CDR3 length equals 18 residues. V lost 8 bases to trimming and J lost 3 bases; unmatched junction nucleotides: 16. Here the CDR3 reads CATYTDVGLAGAYYEQYF. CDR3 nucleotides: TGTGCCACCTATACCGATGTAGGACTAGCGGGGGCCTACTACGAGCAGTACTTC.

The CDR3 region is CASSPPRNGGGTDTQYF. CDR3 DNA sequence: TGTGCCAGCTCACCACCGCGAAACGGGGGAGGCACAGATACGCAGTATTTT. The genes are TRBV18 and TRBJ2-3, with D possibly being TRBD2 (6 bases). The germline CDR1 and CDR2 sequences are KGHSH and LQKENI. With 0 bases removed from V and 1 base from J, the gap between germline ends came to 14 bases. The length of the CDR3 is 17 residues.

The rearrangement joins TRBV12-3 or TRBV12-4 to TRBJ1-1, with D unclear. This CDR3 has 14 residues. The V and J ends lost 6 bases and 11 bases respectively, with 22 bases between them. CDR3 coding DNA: TGTGCCAGCAGCCCCTCCCCCGTTTTTCTTCGCGCTTTCTTT. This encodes CASSPSPVFLRAFF.